This T cell receptor beta chain was sequenced in a study of shared clonotypes between healthy human individuals. The assay was immunoSEQ multiplex PCR, and TCRdb's table has in-frame clones only and misses some. The data hold fewer than 1.4 million clones, with approximately 80% observed a single time. Looked up from germline, CDR1 is SGHAT and CDR2 is FQNNGV. There are 16 residues in the CDR3. Points on this clone: Germline and junction disagree at one end, which may indicate a read error.

The sequenced material came from memory CD4+ T cells from PBMCs. The subset was: CD45RA-negative fraction. This clonotype originated in a man aged 18 to 30 in good health. Some clones in this sample may be carry-over from other donors' samples. The chain carries TRBV11-2 and TRBJ2-3; the match to TRBD2 covers 9 bases. The CDR3: CASSLLAGGNTDAQYF. The CDR3, as DNA: TGTGCCAGCAGCTTGCTTGCGGGGGGGAACACAGATGCGCAGTATTTT.